A selection of T cell receptor beta chains follows, all from one sample in a study of beta chain features in type 1 diabetes. Method: immunoSEQ multiplex PCR; TCRdb's copy keeps in-frame clones and lacks some. The sample lists fewer than 450,000 clones, approximately 13% occurring once. The sample taken for sequencing was naive CD4+ T cells from blood. Receptors originate from a woman younger than 35 with type 1 diabetes. The CDR3 runs from the conserved cysteine through the conserved F or W. The D gene is left open where the match is weak. Not every row has a clone size; where given, it reads once, few, many or a size class.

V	size	J	D	DNA	CDR3
TRBV28	few	TRBJ2-3	TRBD2	TGTGCCAGCCGTGGGAGGGGACCGCAAATCTCCACAGATACGCAGTATTTT	CASRGRGPQISTDTQYF
TRBV7-3	once	TRBJ1-1	TRBD1	TGTGCCAGCAGCTTAATGTCCCAGGGGGCAGACACTGAAGCTTTCTTT	CASSLMSQGADTEAFF
TRBV2	NA	TRBJ1-5	NA	TGTGCCAGCAGAGAGGACAGCCATCAGCCCCAGCATTTT	CASREDSHQPQHF
TRBV7-8	NA	TRBJ2-5	NA	TGTGCCAGCAACAGAGGCCGGGGACAAGAGACCCAGTACTTC	CASNRGRGQETQYF
TRBV5-6	NA	TRBJ2-7	TRBD2	TGTGCCAGCAGCTTTTCCCCAGGGACTAGCGGCTCCTACGAGCAGTACTTC	CASSFSPGTSGSYEQYF
TRBV13	few	TRBJ2-3	TRBD2	TGTGCCAGCAGCTTAGGCCCAGCGGGAGGGCCTCTGGCAGATACGCAGTATTTT	CASSLGPAGGPLADTQYF
TRBV27	NA	TRBJ2-3	TRBD1	TGTGCCAGCAGTAGGACCAGGGGGTTCTCAAGGCAGTATTTT	CASSRTRGFSRQYF
TRBV6-5	few	TRBJ1-1	NA	TGTGCCAGCAGTACCCGGCGGGGGAACACTGAAGCTTTCTTT	CASSTRRGNTEAFF
TRBV6-5	NA	TRBJ1-5	NA	TGTGCCAGCAGTTACTCCTTGACTTCCAATCAGCCCCAGCATTTT	CASSYSLTSNQPQHF
TRBV9	few	TRBJ2-2	TRBD2	TGTGCCAGCAGCGTAAGCGGGGCTATAACCGGGGAGCTGTTTTTT	CASSVSGAITGELFF
TRBV6-6	NA	TRBJ2-7	NA	TGTGCCAGTAAAGGGTTGAGCGGTGGGGACGAGCAGTACTTC	CASKGLSGGDEQYF
TRBV2	few	TRBJ2-1	NA	TGTGCCAGCAAGCCCCCGAAGAGCTCCTACAATGAGCAGTTCTTC	CASKPPKSSYNEQFF
TRBV11-3	few	TRBJ2-6	NA	TGTGCCAGCAGCTTAGGTCTCTCGGGGGCCAACGTCCTGACTTTC	CASSLGLSGANVLTF
TRBV2	NA	TRBJ2-4	TRBD1	TGTGCCAGCAGGGGACAGATAGCCAAAAACATTCAGTACTTC	CASRGQIAKNIQYF
TRBV6-1	NA	TRBJ1-2	TRBD1	TGTGCCAGCAGTGAACCGGGACAGGGGGCGCGAGCAGGCTACACCTTC	CASSEPGQGARAGYTF
TRBV5-4	NA	TRBJ2-7	NA	TGTGCCAGCAGCTTGCAGGGGGGTGTCTACGAGCAGTACTTC	CASSLQGGVYEQYF
TRBV29-1	many	TRBJ2-3	TRBD1	TGCAGCGTGACGGGGTCCGGGACAGGGGCCGCAGATACGCAGTATTTT	CSVTGSGTGAADTQYF
TRBV11-1	NA	TRBJ2-7	NA	TGTGCCAGCAGCTTCGACGGAGCCTACGAGCAGTACTTC	CASSFDGAYEQYF
TRBV12-5	few	TRBJ2-5	TRBD2	TGTGCTAGTGGTTTGGTACTCTCCGGGAGGGGAGAGACCCAGTACTTC	CASGLVLSGRGETQYF
TRBV19	NA	TRBJ1-5	NA	TGTGCCAGTAAGGAGGGCTCGAGACAGCCCCAGCATTTT	CASKEGSRQPQHF